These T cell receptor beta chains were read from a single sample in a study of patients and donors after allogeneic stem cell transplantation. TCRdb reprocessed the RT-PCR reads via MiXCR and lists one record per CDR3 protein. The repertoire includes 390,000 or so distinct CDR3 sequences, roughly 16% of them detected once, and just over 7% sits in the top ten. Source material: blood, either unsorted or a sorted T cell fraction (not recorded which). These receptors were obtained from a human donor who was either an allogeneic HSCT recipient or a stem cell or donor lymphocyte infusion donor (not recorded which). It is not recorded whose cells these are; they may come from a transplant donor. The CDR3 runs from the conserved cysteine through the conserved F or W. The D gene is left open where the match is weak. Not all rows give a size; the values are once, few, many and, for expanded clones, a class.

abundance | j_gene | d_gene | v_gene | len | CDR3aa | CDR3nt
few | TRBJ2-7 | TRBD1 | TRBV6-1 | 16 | CASSTFGTGFLYEQYF | TGTGCCAGCAGCACCTTTGGGACAGGGTTTTTATACGAGCAGTACTTC
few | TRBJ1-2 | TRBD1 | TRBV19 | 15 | CASSGRQGALHGYTF | TGTGCCAGTAGTGGAAGACAGGGGGCGCTTCATGGCTACACCTTC
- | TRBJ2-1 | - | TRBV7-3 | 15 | CASSFQPKTYNEQFF | TGTGCCAGCAGCTTCCAACCCAAAACCTACAATGAGCAGTTCTTC
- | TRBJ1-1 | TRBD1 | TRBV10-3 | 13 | CATNTGALSEAFF | TGTGCCACCAATACAGGGGCGTTATCTGAAGCTTTCTTT
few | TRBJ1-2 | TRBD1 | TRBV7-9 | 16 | CASSHSTGESADGYTF | TGTGCCAGCAGCCATTCCACAGGGGAGAGTGCTGATGGCTACACCTTC
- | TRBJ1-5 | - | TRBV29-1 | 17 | CSVENPGDAYSNQPQHF | TGCAGCGTTGAAAACCCAGGGGACGCCTATAGCAATCAGCCCCAGCATTTT
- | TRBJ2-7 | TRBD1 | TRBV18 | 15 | CASSPPGRGPYEQYF | TGTGCCAGCTCACCACCTGGCAGGGGGCCTTACGAGCAGTACTTC
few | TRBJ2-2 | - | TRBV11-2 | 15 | CASSHMTANTGELFF | TGTGCCAGCAGCCATATGACAGCGAACACCGGGGAGCTGTTTTTT
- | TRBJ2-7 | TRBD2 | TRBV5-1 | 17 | CASSLTSGHPAPYEQYF | TGCGCCAGCAGCTTAACTAGCGGTCACCCCGCCCCCTACGAGCAGTACTTC
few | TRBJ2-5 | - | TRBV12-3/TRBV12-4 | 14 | CASSFWVGQETQYF | TGTGCCAGCAGTTTTTGGGTGGGCCAAGAGACCCAGTACTTC
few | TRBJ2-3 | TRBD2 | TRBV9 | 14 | CASSPRGWRESQYF | TGTGCCAGCAGCCCCCGGGGATGGCGGGAGTCGCAGTATTTT
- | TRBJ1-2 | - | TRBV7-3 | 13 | CASSLRAGVGYTF | TGTGCCAGCAGCTTAAGGGCCGGGGTTGGCTACACCTTC
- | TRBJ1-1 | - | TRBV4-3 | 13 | CASSQRSNTEAFF | TGCGCCAGCAGCCAGCGATCGAACACTGAAGCTTTCTTT
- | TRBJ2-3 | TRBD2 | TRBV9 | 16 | CASSVEASGRPDTQYF | TGTGCCAGCAGCGTAGAGGCTAGCGGGAGACCAGATACGCAGTATTTT
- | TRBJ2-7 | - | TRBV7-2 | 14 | CASSLGGAIYEQYF | TGTGCCAGCAGCCTGGGGGGGGCCATCTACGAGCAGTACTTC
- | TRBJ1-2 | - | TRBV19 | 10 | CASSGGDYTF | TGTGCCAGTAGTGGCGGTGACTACACCTTC
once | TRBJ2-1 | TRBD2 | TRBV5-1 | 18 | CASRPGVLPSGRAYEQFF | TGCGCCAGCAGACCGGGAGTCCTCCCTAGCGGGAGGGCTTACGAGCAGTTCTTC
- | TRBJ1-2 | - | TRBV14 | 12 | CASSPGGPGYTF | TGTGCCAGCAGCCCGGGAGGGCCCGGCTACACCTTC
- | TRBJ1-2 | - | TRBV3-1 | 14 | CASSQVGVNYGYTF | TGTGCCAGCAGCCAAGTCGGGGTTAACTATGGCTACACCTTC
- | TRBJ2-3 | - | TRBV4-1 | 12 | CASSQVVGTQYF | TGCGCCAGCAGCCAAGTTGTTGGTACGCAGTATTTT
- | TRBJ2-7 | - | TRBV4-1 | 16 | CASSQVLPLLSYEQYF | TGCGCCAGCAGCCAAGTTTTACCTTTACTTTCCTACGAGCAGTACTTC
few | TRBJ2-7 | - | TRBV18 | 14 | CASSPASGVHEQYF | TGTGCCAGCTCACCAGCCTCTGGGGTCCACGAGCAGTACTTC
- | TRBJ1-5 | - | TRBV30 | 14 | CAWSVSGSNQPQHF | TGTGCCTGGAGTGTAAGTGGAAGCAATCAGCCCCAGCATTTT
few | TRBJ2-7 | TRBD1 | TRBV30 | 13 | CAWRGQGLGEQYF | TGTGCCTGGAGGGGACAGGGGCTAGGCGAGCAGTACTTC
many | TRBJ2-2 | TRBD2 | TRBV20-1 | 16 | CSARDAASGNTGELFF | TGCAGTGCTAGAGATGCGGCTAGCGGAAACACCGGGGAGCTGTTTTTT
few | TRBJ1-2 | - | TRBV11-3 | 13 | CASSLSTSYGYTF | TGTGCCAGCAGCTTGTCGACATCCTATGGCTACACCTTC
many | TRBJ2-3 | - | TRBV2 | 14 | CASSYTGGTDTQYF | TGTGCCAGCAGTTATACGGGAGGCACAGATACGCAGTATTTT
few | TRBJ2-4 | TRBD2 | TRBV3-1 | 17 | CASSLAGGFLAKNIQYF | TGTGCCAGCAGCCTAGCGGGGGGGTTTCTAGCCAAAAACATTCAGTACTTC
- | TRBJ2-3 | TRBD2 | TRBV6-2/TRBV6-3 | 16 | CASSYGVAGGPDTQYF | TGTGCCAGCAGTTACGGAGTAGCGGGGGGGCCAGATACGCAGTATTTT
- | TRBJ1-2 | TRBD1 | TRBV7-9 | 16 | CASTVDREYVDYGYTF | TGTGCCAGCACCGTGGACAGGGAATACGTCGACTATGGCTACACCTTC
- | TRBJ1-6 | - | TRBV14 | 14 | CASSYRGRNSPLHF | TGTGCCAGCAGTTACCGGGGCCGCAATTCACCCCTCCACTTT
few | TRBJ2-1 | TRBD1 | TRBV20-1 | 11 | CSAYRQGPLFF | TGCAGTGCCTACAGACAGGGACCGTTGTTCTTC
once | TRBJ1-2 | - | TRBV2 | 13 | CASSLDGPYGYTF | TGTGCCAGCAGTCTGGACGGGCCCTATGGCTACACCTTC
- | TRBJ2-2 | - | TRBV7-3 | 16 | CASSLTALRGTGELFF | TGTGCCAGCAGCTTAACTGCTCTAAGGGGAACCGGGGAGCTGTTTTTT
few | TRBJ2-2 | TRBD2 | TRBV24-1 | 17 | CATSRTSGRTNTGELFF | TGTGCCACCAGCCGGACTAGCGGGAGGACAAACACCGGGGAGCTGTTTTTT
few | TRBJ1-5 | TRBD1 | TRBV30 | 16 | CAWSVRGRGMGQPQHF | TGTGCCTGGAGTGTGAGGGGGCGCGGAATGGGGCAGCCCCAGCATTTT
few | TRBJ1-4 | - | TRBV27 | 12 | CASRNPGEKLFF | TGTGCCAGCAGGAATCCGGGGGAAAAACTGTTTTTT
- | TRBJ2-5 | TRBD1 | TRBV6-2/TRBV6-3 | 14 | CAISPPGQGGTQYF | TGTGCCATCAGTCCGCCGGGACAGGGAGGGACCCAGTACTTC
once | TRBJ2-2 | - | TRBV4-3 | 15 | CASSHLGTNTGELFF | TGCGCCAGCAGCCACCTAGGGACAAACACCGGGGAGCTGTTTTTT
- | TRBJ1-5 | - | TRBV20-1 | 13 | CSAHNLSNQPQHF | TGCAGTGCCCACAACCTTAGCAATCAGCCCCAGCATTTT
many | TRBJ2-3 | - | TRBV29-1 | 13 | CSAPTASTDTQYF | TGCAGCGCCCCGACAGCTAGCACAGATACGCAGTATTTT
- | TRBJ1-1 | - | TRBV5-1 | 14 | CASSFGRTNTEALF | TGCGCCAGCAGCTTCGGCAGAACGAACACTGAAGCTTTGTTT
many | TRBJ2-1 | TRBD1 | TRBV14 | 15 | CASSLSTGLYNEQFF | TGTGCCAGCAGCCTATCGACAGGGTTATACAATGAGCAGTTCTTC
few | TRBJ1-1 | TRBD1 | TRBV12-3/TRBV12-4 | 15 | CASSPWDRGNTEAFF | TGTGCCAGCAGTCCTTGGGACAGGGGAAACACTGAAGCTTTCTTT
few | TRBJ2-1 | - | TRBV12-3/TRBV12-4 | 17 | CASSLALGERSYNEQFF | TGTGCCAGCAGTTTAGCGCTGGGGGAGAGGTCCTACAATGAGCAGTTCTTC
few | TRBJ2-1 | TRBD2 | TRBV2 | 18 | CASSAVFVGGGSYNEQFF | TGTGCCAGCAGTGCGGTCTTCGTGGGCGGGGGATCGTACAATGAGCAGTTCTTC
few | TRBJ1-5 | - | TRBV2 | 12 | CASSSINQPQHF | TGTGCCAGCAGCAGCATTAATCAGCCCCAGCATTTT
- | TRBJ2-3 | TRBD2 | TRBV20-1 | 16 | CSARGQAGASTDTQYF | TGCAGTGCTAGAGGCCAGGCGGGAGCCAGCACAGATACGCAGTATTTT
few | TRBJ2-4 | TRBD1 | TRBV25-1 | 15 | CASSDWDRAQNIQYF | TGTGCCAGCAGTGATTGGGACAGGGCCCAAAACATTCAGTACTTC